Given below is one T cell receptor (beta chain) in context. Trimming cost V 3 bases and J 6 bases, with 15 bases left between them. The CDR3 is made up of 14 amino acids. Germline values: CDR1 MNHNS, CDR2 SASEGT. Clones were sequenced by immunoSEQ multiplex PCR, and TCRdb holds only the in-frame ones, with some missing. The sample lists fewer than 60,000 clones, approximately 95% occurring once. This sample is drawn from a study of cytomegalovirus exposure and HLA in healthy donors. The source of this sequence is a woman aged 18-29 years in good health and CMV-seropositive. The chain couples TRBV6-1 to TRBJ2-7, with D perhaps TRBD1 (6 bases). Sequencing was performed on PBMCs. The chain's CDR3 is CASSDPGALSEQYF. The CDR3 DNA sequence: TGTGCCAGCAGTGATCCAGGGGCGTTATCCGAGCAGTACTTC.